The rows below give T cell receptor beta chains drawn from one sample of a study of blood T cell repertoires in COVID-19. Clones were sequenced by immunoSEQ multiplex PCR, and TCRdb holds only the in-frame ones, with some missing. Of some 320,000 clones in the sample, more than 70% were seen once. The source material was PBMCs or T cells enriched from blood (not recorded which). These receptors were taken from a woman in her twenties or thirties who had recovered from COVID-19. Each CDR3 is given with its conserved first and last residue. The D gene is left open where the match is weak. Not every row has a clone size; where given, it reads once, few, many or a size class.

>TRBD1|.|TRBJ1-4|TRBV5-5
CASSPGTGDWEKLFF
TGTGCCAGCAGCCCAGGAACAGGGGATTGGGAAAAACTGTTTTTT
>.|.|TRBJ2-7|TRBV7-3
CASSLTGGSYEQYF
TGTGCCAGCAGCTTAACTGGGGGCAGCTACGAGCAGTACTTC
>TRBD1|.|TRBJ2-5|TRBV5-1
CASSPGQGLETQYF
TGCGCCAGCAGCCCGGGACAGGGGTTGGAGACCCAGTACTTC
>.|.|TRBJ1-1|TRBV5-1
CASSLGEGKNTEAFF
TGCGCCAGCAGCTTGGGGGAGGGGAAGAACACTGAAGCTTTCTTT
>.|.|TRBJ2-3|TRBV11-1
CASSLEDFRTDTQYF
TGTGCCAGCAGCTTAGAGGACTTTCGCACAGATACGCAGTATTTT
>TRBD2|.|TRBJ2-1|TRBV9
CASSGFVGGIYNEQFF
TGTGCCAGCAGCGGTTTTGTGGGGGGGATCTACAATGAGCAGTTCTTC
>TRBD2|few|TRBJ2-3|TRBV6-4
CASSDNGAGDTQYF
TGTGCCAGCAGTGACAATGGAGCGGGGGATACGCAGTATTTT
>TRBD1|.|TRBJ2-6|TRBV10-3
CAISDDRGISGANVLTF
TGTGCCATCAGTGACGACAGGGGGATATCTGGGGCCAACGTCCTGACTTTC
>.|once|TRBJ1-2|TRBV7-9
CASSLGLTGGYTF
TGTGCCAGCAGCCTAGGCCTAACAGGAGGCTACACCTTC
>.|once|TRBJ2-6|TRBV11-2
CASSRGYVLTF
TGTGCCAGCAGCCGCGGCTACGTCCTGACTTTC
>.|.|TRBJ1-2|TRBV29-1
CSVVGSGGTFNYGYTF
TGCAGCGTTGTGGGGAGTGGAGGAACATTTAACTATGGCTACACCTTC
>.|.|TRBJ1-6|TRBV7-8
CASSLTGLDSPLHF
TGTGCCAGCAGCCTAACAGGGTTAGATTCACCCCTCCACTTT
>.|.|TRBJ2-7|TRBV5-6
CASSPRFDNSYEQYF
TGTGCCAGCAGCCCCAGGTTCGACAACAGCTACGAGCAGTACTTC
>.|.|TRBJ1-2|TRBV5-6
CASSLRGQGHGYTF
TGTGCCAGCAGCTTGAGGGGACAAGGCCATGGCTACACCTTC
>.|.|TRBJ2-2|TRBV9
CASSRHQVTTGELFF
TGTGCCAGCAGCCGACACCAGGTTACCACCGGGGAGCTGTTTTTT
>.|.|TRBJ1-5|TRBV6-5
CASSSDGSDQPQHF
TGTGCCAGCAGTTCAGACGGGTCTGATCAGCCCCAGCATTTT
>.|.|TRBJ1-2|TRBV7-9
CASSIENYPRIMEVTF
TGTGCCAGCAGCATAGAAAACTATCCACGGATTATGGAGGTCACCTTC
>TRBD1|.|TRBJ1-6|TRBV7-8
CASSFGTGYSPLHF
TGTGCCAGCAGCTTCGGGACAGGGTACTCACCCCTCCACTTT
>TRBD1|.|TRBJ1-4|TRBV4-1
CASSQAPGGWEKLFF
TGCGCCAGCAGCCAAGCACCAGGGGGCTGGGAAAAACTGTTTTTT
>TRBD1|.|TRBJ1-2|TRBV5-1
CASSPEPGTGAYGYTF
TGCGCCAGCAGCCCTGAGCCCGGGACAGGGGCCTATGGCTACACCTTC